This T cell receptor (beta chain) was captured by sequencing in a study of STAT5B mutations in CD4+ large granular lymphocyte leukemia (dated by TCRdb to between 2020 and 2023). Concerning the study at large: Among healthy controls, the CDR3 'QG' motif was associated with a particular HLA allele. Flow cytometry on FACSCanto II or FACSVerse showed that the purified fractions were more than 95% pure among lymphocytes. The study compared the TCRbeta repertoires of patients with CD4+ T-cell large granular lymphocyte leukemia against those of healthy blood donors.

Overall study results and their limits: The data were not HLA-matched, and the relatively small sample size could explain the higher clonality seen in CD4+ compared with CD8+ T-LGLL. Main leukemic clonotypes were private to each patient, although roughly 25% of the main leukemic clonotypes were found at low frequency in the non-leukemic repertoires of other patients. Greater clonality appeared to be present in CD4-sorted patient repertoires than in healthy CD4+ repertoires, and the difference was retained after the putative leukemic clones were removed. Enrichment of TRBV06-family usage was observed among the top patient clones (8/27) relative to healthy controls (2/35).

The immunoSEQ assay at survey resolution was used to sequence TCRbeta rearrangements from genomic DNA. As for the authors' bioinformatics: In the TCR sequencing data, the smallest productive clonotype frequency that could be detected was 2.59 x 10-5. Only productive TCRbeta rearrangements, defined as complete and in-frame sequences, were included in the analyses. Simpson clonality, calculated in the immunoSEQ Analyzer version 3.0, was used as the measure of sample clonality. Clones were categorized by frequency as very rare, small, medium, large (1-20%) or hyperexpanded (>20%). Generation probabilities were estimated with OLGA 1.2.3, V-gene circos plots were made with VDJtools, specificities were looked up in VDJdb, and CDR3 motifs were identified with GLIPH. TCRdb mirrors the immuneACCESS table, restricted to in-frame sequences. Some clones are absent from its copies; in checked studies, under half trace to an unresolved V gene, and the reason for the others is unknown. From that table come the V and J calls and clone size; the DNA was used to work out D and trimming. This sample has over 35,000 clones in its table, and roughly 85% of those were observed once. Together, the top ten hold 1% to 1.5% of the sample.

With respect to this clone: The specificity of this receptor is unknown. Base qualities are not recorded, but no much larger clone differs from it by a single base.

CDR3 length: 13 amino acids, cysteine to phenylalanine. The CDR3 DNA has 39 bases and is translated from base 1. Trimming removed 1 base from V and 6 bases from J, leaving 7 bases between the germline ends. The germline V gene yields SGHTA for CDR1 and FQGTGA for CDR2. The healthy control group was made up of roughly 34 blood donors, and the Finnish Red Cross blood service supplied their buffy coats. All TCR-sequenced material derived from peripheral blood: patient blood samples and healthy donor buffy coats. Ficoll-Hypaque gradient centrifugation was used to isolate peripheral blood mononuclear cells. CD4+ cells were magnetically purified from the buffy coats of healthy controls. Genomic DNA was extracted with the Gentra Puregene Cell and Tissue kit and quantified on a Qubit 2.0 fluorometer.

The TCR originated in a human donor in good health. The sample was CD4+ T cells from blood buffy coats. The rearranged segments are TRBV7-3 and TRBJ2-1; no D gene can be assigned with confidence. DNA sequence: TGTGCCAGCAGCTTAAGGGCGGCCAATGAGCAGTTCTTC. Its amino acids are CASSLRAANEQFF.